The rows below give T cell receptor beta chains drawn from one sample of a study of T cell responses to AZD1222 COVID-19 vaccine. Method: immunoSEQ multiplex PCR; TCRdb's copy keeps in-frame clones and lacks some. The table includes about 200,000 clones, 94% detected once. The sequencing used peripheral blood, collected 28 days after the second dose of the MenACWY control vaccine. These receptors all come from an adult who received the MenACWY meningococcal vaccine as a control. The CDR3 runs from the conserved cysteine through the conserved F or W. The D gene is left open where the match is weak. For some rows the clone size is stated as once, few or many, or as a class when expanded; others skip it.

14 TRBJ2-7 TRBV4-1 - - CASSLRDSKYEQYF TGCGCCAGCAGCCTCAGGGATTCTAAGTACGAGCAGTACTTC
15 TRBJ1-3 TRBV9 - once CASSATSTGLSAIYF TGTGCCAGCAGCGCAACGTCGACGGGCTTGTCCGCCATATATTTT
15 TRBJ2-1 TRBV10-3 TRBD1 once CAINGQGPTYNEQFF TGTGCCATCAACGGACAGGGGCCTACCTACAATGAGCAGTTCTTC
14 TRBJ2-2 TRBV7-2 TRBD2 - CASSSVAGAGELFF TGTGCCAGCAGCTCCGTAGCGGGAGCCGGGGAGCTGTTTTTT
15 TRBJ1-1 TRBV4-2 - - CASSQSQVMNTEAFF TGTGCCAGCAGCCAATCACAGGTCATGAACACTGAAGCTTTCTTT
12 TRBJ2-7 TRBV3-1/TRBV3-2 - - CASSQDSHEQYF TGTGCCAGCAGCCAAGATTCCCACGAGCAGTACTTC
16 TRBJ2-3 TRBV14 TRBD2 many CASSLIRAGGPDTQYF TGTGCCAGCAGCCTCATCCGGGCGGGAGGGCCAGATACGCAGTATTTT
13 TRBJ1-2 TRBV30 TRBD1 once CAWSAGQGNGYTF TGTGCCTGGAGTGCGGGACAGGGAAATGGCTACACCTTC
13 TRBJ2-3 TRBV29-1 TRBD2 - CSVGTSGRDTQYF TGCAGCGTTGGGACTAGCGGGAGAGATACGCAGTATTTT
14 TRBJ2-5 TRBV28 TRBD2 - CASSLAGTGETQYF TGTGCCAGCAGTCTAGCGGGAACCGGGGAGACCCAGTACTTC
16 TRBJ2-7 TRBV30 TRBD2 - CAWSRIDSGGPVEQYF TGTGCCTGGAGTAGAATCGATAGCGGGGGGCCAGTCGAGCAGTACTTC
14 TRBJ2-5 TRBV19 - - CASTQFGDWGTQYF TGTGCCAGTACCCAGTTCGGCGACTGGGGGACCCAGTACTTC
13 TRBJ1-4 TRBV3-1/TRBV3-2 - - CASSQDGGQPLFF TGTGCCAGCAGCCAAGATGGGGGGCAGCCATTGTTTTTT
16 TRBJ2-1 TRBV9 - - CASSVGPGTPYNEQFF TGTGCCAGCAGCGTAGGTCCAGGGACCCCCTACAATGAGCAGTTCTTC
11 TRBJ1-1 TRBV29-1 TRBD1 - CSVGTGREAFF TGCAGCGTAGGGACAGGGAGGGAAGCTTTCTTT
14 TRBJ1-6 TRBV7-2 TRBD1 - CASSSGTGNSPLHF TGTGCCAGCAGTTCCGGGACAGGGAATTCACCCCTCCACTTT
16 TRBJ2-1 TRBV7-8 - once CASSPLEPTLYNEQFF TGTGCCAGCAGCCCACTAGAGCCAACACTCTACAATGAGCAGTTCTTC
14 TRBJ2-7 TRBV5-1 TRBD1 - CASRPGTGAYEQYF TGCGCCAGCCGACCCGGGACAGGGGCCTACGAGCAGTACTTC
15 TRBJ1-2 TRBV5-1 - - CASSLSTDFRYGYTF TGCGCCAGCAGCTTGAGCACAGACTTTCGCTATGGCTACACCTTC
15 TRBJ2-7 TRBV27 TRBD1 - CASSGEGQGPYEQYF TGTGCCAGCAGTGGAGAGGGACAGGGACCCTACGAGCAGTACTTC
17 TRBJ1-6 TRBV5-1 - - CASSLATGSQNNSPLHF TGCGCCAGCAGCTTGGCGACGGGAAGCCAGAATAATTCACCCCTCCACTTT
15 TRBJ2-2 TRBV5-8 TRBD1 - CASSLGWTGTGELFF TGTGCCAGCAGCTTGGGTTGGACAGGGACCGGGGAGCTGTTTTTT
12 TRBJ1-5 TRBV27 - - CASRRPGQPQHF TGTGCCAGCAGACGACCAGGTCAGCCCCAGCATTTT
10 TRBJ2-3 TRBV29-1 - - CSGTQDTQYF TGCAGCGGGACTCAGGATACGCAGTATTTT
14 TRBJ1-6 TRBV6-5 - - CASSYAGSNSPLHF TGTGCCAGCAGTTACGCGGGGAGTAATTCACCCCTCCACTTT
15 TRBJ2-7 TRBV5-1 TRBD1 - CASSLAEGAPVEQYF TGCGCCAGCAGCTTGGCAGAGGGGGCCCCCGTTGAGCAGTACTTC
12 TRBJ1-5 TRBV7-9 - - CASSLLNQPQHF TGTGCCAGCAGCTTATTGAATCAGCCCCAGCATTTT
16 TRBJ2-7 TRBV27 - - CASSSSLGHPIYEQYF TGTGCCAGCAGTTCCTCCCTCGGACATCCTATCTACGAGCAGTACTTC
15 TRBJ2-3 TRBV9 - - CASSVAGRNPDTQYF TGTGCCAGCAGCGTAGCTGGAAGGAACCCAGATACGCAGTATTTT
16 TRBJ1-3 TRBV19 - - CASSRGIRFSGNTIYF TGTGCCAGTAGTAGAGGGATCAGGTTCTCTGGAAACACCATATATTTT
13 TRBJ2-7 TRBV5-1 - - CASSLTVTYEQYF TGCGCCAGCAGCTTGACGGTCACCTACGAGCAGTACTTC
14 TRBJ2-7 TRBV4-1 - - CASSQEAAYYEQYF TGCGCCAGCAGCCAAGAAGCAGCCTACTACGAGCAGTACTTC
14 TRBJ2-3 TRBV5-4 - - CASSLTTSTDTQYF TGTGCCAGCAGCCTGACAACTAGCACAGATACGCAGTATTTT
15 TRBJ2-7 TRBV19 TRBD2 - CASSTTSGISYEQYF TGTGCCAGTAGTACTACTAGCGGGATCTCCTACGAGCAGTACTTC
14 TRBJ2-1 TRBV29-1 - - CSVGATPGNNEQFF TGCAGCGTTGGGGCCACCCCGGGGAACAATGAGCAGTTCTTC
17 TRBJ2-2 TRBV10-3 TRBD2 - CAIRRAGGRGNTGELFF TGTGCCATCAGGAGAGCGGGAGGCCGGGGGAACACCGGGGAGCTGTTTTTT
16 TRBJ2-7 TRBV5-1 TRBD2 - CASSYRGGGNSYEQYF TGCGCCAGCAGCTACCGGGGCGGGGGGAACTCCTACGAGCAGTACTTC
15 TRBJ2-7 TRBV14 - - CASSQDRQAVDEQYF TGTGCCAGCAGCCAAGATCGGCAGGCGGTGGACGAGCAGTACTTC
13 TRBJ2-2 TRBV6-5 TRBD1 - CATRTGNTGELFF TGTGCCACTAGGACAGGGAACACCGGGGAGCTGTTTTTT
16 TRBJ2-1 TRBV5-6 - - CASSLSLGRRDNEQFF TGTGCCAGCAGCTTGAGCCTCGGCAGGAGGGACAATGAGCAGTTCTTC
11 TRBJ2-7 TRBV11-2 - - CASSPVYEQYF TGTGCCAGCAGTCCAGTGTACGAGCAGTACTTC
14 TRBJ2-2 TRBV9 - - CASSVVSTGGELFF TGTGCCAGCAGCGTAGTGTCAACGGGCGGGGAGCTGTTTTTT
18 TRBJ2-3 TRBV28 - - CASSLGLATVLSTDTQYF TGTGCCAGCAGTTTAGGGCTAGCGACGGTCTTAAGCACAGATACGCAGTATTTT
17 TRBJ2-5 TRBV30 TRBD1 - CAWMSGWDRGGQETQHF TGTGCCTGGATGTCCGGTTGGGACAGGGGGGGCCAAGAGACCCAGCACTTC
19 TRBJ1-3 TRBV9 - - CASSVEIFDRPGTGNTIYF TGTGCCAGCAGCGTAGAGATCTTCGATCGCCCAGGGACTGGAAACACCATATATTTT
15 TRBJ2-2 TRBV5-4 TRBD2 - CASSLALAGAGELFF TGTGCCAGCAGCCTGGCACTAGCGGGAGCTGGGGAGCTGTTTTTT
17 TRBJ2-1 TRBV5-6 TRBD2 - CASSGDGLAGGPDEQFF TGTGCCAGCAGCGGCGACGGGCTAGCGGGGGGGCCTGATGAGCAGTTCTTC
16 TRBJ2-1 TRBV5-4 - - CASSYLSSSSYNEQFF TGTGCCAGCAGCTACCTTAGCAGCAGCTCCTACAATGAGCAGTTCTTC
15 TRBJ2-5 TRBV28 TRBD1 - CASSPLKDRGETQYF TGTGCCAGCAGTCCCCTCAAGGACAGGGGAGAGACCCAGTACTTC
15 TRBJ2-3 TRBV24-1 - - CATSERGTGDDTQYF TGTGCCACCTCCGAACGCGGGACGGGGGACGATACGCAGTATTTT
15 TRBJ2-5 TRBV5-4 TRBD1 - CASSTIDRVGETQYF TGTGCCAGCAGCACAATAGACAGGGTTGGAGAGACCCAGTACTTC
13 TRBJ1-1 TRBV4-3 TRBD1 - CASSPGQDTEAFF TGCGCCAGCAGCCCAGGACAGGACACTGAAGCTTTCTTT